This TCR beta chain was captured in a study of blood T cells in healthy people across ages. About the study: About one barcoded TCR beta cDNA was captured per two T cells.

The study drew donors from healthy Caucasian individuals in Russia aged roughly 6 to 90. Donors gave ten milliliters of peripheral blood apiece. General study findings and limits: Shifts in expanded clonotypes may have been confounded by donor CMV status, which was unknown.

A note on this clonotype: Antigen specificity is unknown.

Germline-derived CDR1 and CDR2 are PRHDT and FYEKMQ (reference sequence). This CDR3 is 17 amino acids long. The V end lost 4 bases, the J end lost 3 bases, and 20 bases lay between the germline ends. For the second PCR, which ran for roughly 6 to 12 cycles, a sample-barcoded 5' primer and a J-beta primer mix were used. TCRdb itself ran the 5' RACE reads through MiXCR, one entry per CDR3 protein. This sample has approximately 800,000 distinct CDR3 sequences, with 58% found just once. The sequence derives from a man aged 30 to 45 in good health. The specimen sequenced was blood. J is TRBJ2-3 and V is TRBV13, with D possibly TRBD2 on 5 matching bases. The CDR3 coding sequence is TGTGCCAGCAGCTCTACGGGATTGGGTTTGAGGACAGATACGCAGTATTTT. Amino acids: CASSSTGLGLRTDTQYF.